The rows below give T cell receptor beta chains drawn from one sample of a study of T cell repertoires in cytomegalovirus infection. The antigens for these receptors are not known. Each CDR3 protein gets one entry after TCRdb re-called the reads with MiXCR. This sample yields around 750,000 distinct CDR3 sequences, of which approximately 32% are seen a single time; over 10% belongs to the top ten. The material sequenced was cultured CD8+ T cells from PBMCs, taken from culture after CMV antigen stimulation. The receptors originated from a human donor in good health (CMV status not recorded). Some clones in this sample may be carry-over from other donors' samples. Each CDR3 is given with its conserved first and last residue. A D gene is named only where the DNA matches it firmly. The size entry is marked missing in some rows and otherwise reads once, few, many or a size class.

J: TRBJ2-2; size: NA; V: TRBV9; D: TRBD1; CDR3: CASSRREQGAVGELFF; DNA: TGTGCCAGCAGCCGCAGAGAGCAGGGGGCTGTCGGGGAGCTGTTTTTT
J: TRBJ2-3; size: NA; V: TRBV7-9; D: TRBD1; CDR3: CASSDWTGEGEYF; DNA: TGTGCCAGCAGCGACTGGACAGGGGAAGGAGAATATTTT
J: TRBJ2-5; size: NA; V: TRBV4-1; D: NA; CDR3: CASSQEFALPQETQYF; DNA: TGCGCCAGCAGCCAAGAATTTGCGCTACCCCAAGAGACCCAGTACTTC
J: TRBJ2-1; size: NA; V: TRBV9; D: TRBD1; CDR3: CASSVAIHRGSSYNEQFF; DNA: TGTGCCAGCAGCGTCGCGATTCACAGGGGTAGCTCCTACAATGAGCAGTTCTTC
J: TRBJ1-2; size: many; V: TRBV6-5; D: TRBD1; CDR3: CASSAILQGAGYGYTF; DNA: TGTGCCAGCAGTGCAATCCTACAGGGGGCAGGCTATGGCTACACCTTC
J: TRBJ2-2; size: few; V: TRBV6-1; D: NA; CDR3: CASSEGRGGYTGELFF; DNA: TGTGCCAGCAGTGAAGGAAGAGGGGGATACACCGGGGAGCTGTTTTTT
J: TRBJ1-2; size: NA; V: TRBV7-9; D: NA; CDR3: CASSPRTQLWGYTF; DNA: TGTGCCAGCAGTCCCCGGACGCAACTATGGGGCTACACCTTC
J: TRBJ1-5; size: few; V: TRBV6-2/TRBV6-3; D: TRBD1; CDR3: CASSYRQGKDQPQHF; DNA: TGTGCCAGCAGTTACAGACAGGGAAAGGATCAGCCCCAGCATTTT
J: TRBJ2-1; size: NA; V: TRBV5-1; D: NA; CDR3: CASSFQPGGGYNEQFF; DNA: TGCGCCAGCAGCTTCCAGCCGGGGGGCGGCTACAATGAGCAGTTCTTC
J: TRBJ2-2; size: NA; V: TRBV20-1; D: NA; CDR3: CSAILHTGELFF; DNA: TGCAGTGCCATCCTTCACACCGGGGAGCTGTTTTTT
J: TRBJ2-1; size: NA; V: TRBV9; D: NA; CDR3: CASSPSTTPYNEQFF; DNA: TGTGCCAGCAGCCCCTCCACCACCCCTTACAATGAGCAGTTCTTC
J: TRBJ2-2; size: NA; V: TRBV19; D: NA; CDR3: CASSIDGGNTGELFF; DNA: TGTGCCAGTAGTATAGATGGGGGTAACACCGGGGAGCTGTTTTTT
J: TRBJ2-1; size: NA; V: TRBV5-1; D: NA; CDR3: CASSLHPDSYNEQFF; DNA: TGCGCCAGCAGCTTGCATCCGGACAGCTACAATGAGCAGTTCTTC
J: TRBJ2-5; size: NA; V: TRBV6-2/TRBV6-3; D: NA; CDR3: CASSPNEETQYF; DNA: TGTGCCAGCAGTCCAAATGAAGAGACCCAGTACTTC
J: TRBJ2-1; size: NA; V: TRBV15; D: NA; CDR3: CATSLDGDEQFF; DNA: TGTGCCACCAGTCTGGACGGCGATGAGCAGTTCTTC
J: TRBJ1-6; size: NA; V: TRBV10-3; D: NA; CDR3: CAISEGQNNSPLHF; DNA: TGTGCCATCAGTGAGGGGCAGAACAATTCACCCCTCCACTTT
J: TRBJ2-2; size: NA; V: TRBV19; D: NA; CDR3: CASRSKTGEREYTGELFF; DNA: TGTGCCAGTAGGTCCAAGACGGGGGAACGGGAATACACCGGGGAGCTGTTTTTT
J: TRBJ2-7; size: few; V: TRBV24-1; D: NA; CDR3: CATSDGYEQYF; DNA: TGTGCCACCAGTGACGGATACGAGCAGTACTTC
J: TRBJ2-3; size: few; V: TRBV4-3; D: NA; CDR3: CASSSFPGSPTDTQYF; DNA: TGCGCCAGCAGTTCCTTTCCGGGGAGCCCCACAGATACGCAGTATTTT
J: TRBJ1-1; size: NA; V: TRBV12-3/TRBV12-4; D: NA; CDR3: CASTRRDGTKAFF; DNA: TGTGCCAGCACTCGACGAGATGGCACTAAAGCTTTCTTT
J: TRBJ2-7; size: NA; V: TRBV5-5; D: TRBD1; CDR3: CASIQGGGRQGAREQYF; DNA: TGTGCCAGCATCCAAGGTGGTGGGAGGCAGGGGGCTCGCGAGCAGTACTTC
J: TRBJ1-2; size: few; V: TRBV12-3/TRBV12-4; D: NA; CDR3: CASSTGTSAGYTF; DNA: TGTGCCAGCAGTACCGGGACCTCGGCGGGCTACACCTTC
J: TRBJ1-4; size: few; V: TRBV5-5; D: NA; CDR3: CASSPDSHEKLFF; DNA: TGTGCCAGCAGCCCGGACAGCCATGAAAAACTGTTTTTT
J: TRBJ2-2; size: NA; V: TRBV13; D: NA; CDR3: CASQWGIGELFF; DNA: TGTGCCAGCCAATGGGGTATCGGGGAGCTGTTTTTT
J: TRBJ1-1; size: few; V: TRBV12-3/TRBV12-4; D: NA; CDR3: CASTVDRRPEAFF; DNA: TGTGCCAGCACCGTCGACAGAAGGCCTGAAGCTTTCTTT
J: TRBJ2-1; size: NA; V: TRBV6-2/TRBV6-3; D: TRBD2; CDR3: CASSSPGRVNEQFF; DNA: TGTGCCAGCAGTTCCCCGGGGAGGGTCAATGAGCAGTTCTTC
J: TRBJ1-1; size: NA; V: TRBV12-5; D: NA; CDR3: CASGSGTHREAFF; DNA: TGTGCTAGTGGTTCGGGGACACACAGGGAAGCTTTCTTT
J: TRBJ2-7; size: few; V: TRBV7-8; D: NA; CDR3: CATAGWGDKNF; DNA: TGTGCCACGGCGGGTTGGGGAGACAAAAACTTC
J: TRBJ2-3; size: NA; V: TRBV20-1; D: NA; CDR3: CSASASSEVGWADTQYF; DNA: TGCAGTGCTAGTGCCTCCAGTGAGGTAGGGTGGGCAGATACGCAGTATTTT
J: TRBJ1-1; size: many; V: TRBV7-6; D: NA; CDR3: CASSVGRLNTEAFF; DNA: TGTGCCAGCAGCGTTGGACGGTTGAACACTGAAGCTTTCTTT
J: TRBJ2-2; size: NA; V: TRBV10-2; D: TRBD1; CDR3: CASSNRGRVGELFF; DNA: TGCGCCAGCAGCAACAGGGGGCGCGTCGGGGAGCTGTTTTTT
J: TRBJ2-1; size: NA; V: TRBV6-1; D: TRBD1; CDR3: CASSERQGVNNEQFF; DNA: TGTGCCAGCAGTGAAAGACAGGGTGTGAACAATGAGCAGTTCTTC
J: TRBJ1-1; size: many; V: TRBV7-9; D: TRBD1; CDR3: CASTPRSTGKTEAFF; DNA: TGTGCCAGCACACCCCGTTCGACAGGGAAGACTGAAGCTTTCTTT
J: TRBJ2-3; size: NA; V: TRBV27; D: NA; CDR3: CASSSSPTRRGSTDTQYF; DNA: TGTGCCAGCAGTTCCAGCCCGACCCGGAGAGGTAGCACAGATACGCAGTATTTT
J: TRBJ1-2; size: NA; V: TRBV7-8; D: TRBD1; CDR3: CASSFNRGRDHRGYTF; DNA: TGTGCCAGCAGCTTTAACAGGGGTCGGGACCACAGGGGCTACACCTTC
J: TRBJ1-1; size: few; V: TRBV5-6; D: TRBD1; CDR3: CASSLVWDRPNTEAFF; DNA: TGTGCCAGCAGCTTGGTCTGGGACAGACCGAACACTGAAGCTTTCTTT
J: TRBJ2-7; size: few; V: TRBV4-2; D: TRBD1; CDR3: CASSRRQGTTYEQYF; DNA: TGTGCCAGCAGCCGCCGACAGGGGACCACCTACGAGCAGTACTTC
J: TRBJ2-1; size: many; V: TRBV7-2; D: TRBD1; CDR3: CASSLGRSGRGPHNEQFF; DNA: TGTGCCAGCAGCTTAGGGCGGTCTGGCAGGGGGCCGCACAATGAGCAGTTCTTC
J: TRBJ2-1; size: few; V: TRBV5-4; D: NA; CDR3: CASSHQDTLFNEQFF; DNA: TGTGCCAGCAGCCACCAGGACACCCTTTTCAATGAGCAGTTCTTC
J: TRBJ2-1; size: NA; V: TRBV10-2; D: TRBD2; CDR3: CASSGTSGGGYNEQFF; DNA: TGCGCCAGCAGTGGAACTAGCGGGGGTGGCTACAATGAGCAGTTCTTC
J: TRBJ1-1; size: NA; V: TRBV7-9; D: TRBD1; CDR3: CASSTRDRVNFRDEAFF; DNA: TGTGCCAGCAGCACAAGGGACAGGGTAAATTTCCGGGATGAAGCTTTCTTT
J: TRBJ2-7; size: NA; V: TRBV12-3/TRBV12-4; D: NA; CDR3: CASSPGENEQYF; DNA: TGTGCCAGCAGTCCCGGGGAGAACGAGCAGTACTTC
J: TRBJ1-5; size: many; V: TRBV7-8; D: NA; CDR3: CASSSGGGGNQPQHF; DNA: TGTGCCAGCAGCTCTGGGGGTGGGGGCAATCAGCCCCAGCATTTT
J: TRBJ2-3; size: NA; V: TRBV11-3; D: NA; CDR3: CASSARDKDTDTQYF; DNA: TGTGCCAGCAGCGCCCGGGACAAGGACACAGATACGCAGTATTTT
J: TRBJ2-7; size: few; V: TRBV12-3/TRBV12-4; D: TRBD1; CDR3: CASSFGQGANEQYF; DNA: TGTGCCAGCAGTTTTGGTCAGGGGGCCAACGAGCAGTACTTC
J: TRBJ2-5; size: NA; V: TRBV4-1; D: NA; CDR3: CASSQKGPVGETQYF; DNA: TGCGCCAGCAGCCAAAAGGGGCCCGTCGGAGAGACCCAGTACTTC
J: TRBJ1-1; size: NA; V: TRBV6-1; D: NA; CDR3: CASGVGTEAFF; DNA: TGTGCCAGCGGGGTTGGCACTGAAGCTTTCTTT
J: TRBJ2-7; size: NA; V: TRBV7-3; D: NA; CDR3: CASSLVGAVPYEQYF; DNA: TGTGCCAGCAGCTTAGTTGGGGCAGTGCCCTACGAGCAGTACTTC
J: TRBJ2-6; size: NA; V: TRBV29-1; D: NA; CDR3: CSVGTPGGTGANVLTF; DNA: TGCAGCGTTGGGACCCCGGGCGGGACTGGGGCCAACGTCCTGACTTTC
J: TRBJ1-2; size: NA; V: TRBV2; D: NA; CDR3: CASTGRKYTF; DNA: TGTGCCTCGACGGGGAGAAAATACACCTTC
J: TRBJ2-1; size: NA; V: TRBV27; D: NA; CDR3: CASSLSTGRVNNEQFF; DNA: TGTGCCAGCAGTTTATCGACCGGACGAGTGAACAATGAGCAGTTCTTC
J: TRBJ2-7; size: once; V: TRBV5-1; D: NA; CDR3: CASSLDPGTYEQYF; DNA: TGCGCCAGCAGCTTGGATCCGGGAACCTACGAGCAGTACTTC
J: TRBJ2-1; size: NA; V: TRBV28; D: TRBD2; CDR3: CASSFLAGTNEQFF; DNA: TGTGCCAGCAGTTTTCTAGCGGGGACCAATGAGCAGTTCTTC
J: TRBJ2-3; size: NA; V: TRBV2; D: NA; CDR3: CASSGEGPDTQYF; DNA: TGTGCCAGCAGTGGTGAAGGCCCAGATACGCAGTATTTT